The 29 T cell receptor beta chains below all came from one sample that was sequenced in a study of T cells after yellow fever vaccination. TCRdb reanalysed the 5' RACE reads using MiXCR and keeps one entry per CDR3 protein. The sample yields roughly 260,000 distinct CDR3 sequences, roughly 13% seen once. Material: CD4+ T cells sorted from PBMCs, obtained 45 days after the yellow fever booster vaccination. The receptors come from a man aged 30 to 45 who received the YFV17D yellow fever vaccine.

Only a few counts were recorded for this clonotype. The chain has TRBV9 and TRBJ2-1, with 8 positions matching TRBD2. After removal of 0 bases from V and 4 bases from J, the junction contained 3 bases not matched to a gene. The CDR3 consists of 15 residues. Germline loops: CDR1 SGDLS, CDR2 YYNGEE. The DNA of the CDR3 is TGTGCCAGCAGCGTAGTACTAGCGGAGTACAATGAGCAGTTCTTC. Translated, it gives CASSVVLAEYNEQFF.

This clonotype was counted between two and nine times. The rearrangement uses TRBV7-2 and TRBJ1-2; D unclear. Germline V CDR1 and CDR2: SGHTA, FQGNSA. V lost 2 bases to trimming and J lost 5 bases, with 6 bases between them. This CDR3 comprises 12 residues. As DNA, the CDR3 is TGTGCCAGCAGCTTATCCCAATATGGCTACACCTTC. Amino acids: CASSLSQYGYTF.

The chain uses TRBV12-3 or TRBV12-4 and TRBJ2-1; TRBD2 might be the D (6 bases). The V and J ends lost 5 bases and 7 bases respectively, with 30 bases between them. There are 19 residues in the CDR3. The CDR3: CASSPVGGGLAEITNEQFF. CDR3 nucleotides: TGTGCCAGCAGTCCCGTTGGGGGTGGGTTAGCGGAAATTACAAATGAGCAGTTCTTC.

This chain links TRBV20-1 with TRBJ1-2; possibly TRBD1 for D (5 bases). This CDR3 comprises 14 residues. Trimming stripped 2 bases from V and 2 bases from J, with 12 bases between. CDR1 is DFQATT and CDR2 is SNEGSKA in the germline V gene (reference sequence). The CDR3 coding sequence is TGCAGTGCTAGACCTACGGGGGTGAACTATGGCTACACCTTC. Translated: CSARPTGVNYGYTF.

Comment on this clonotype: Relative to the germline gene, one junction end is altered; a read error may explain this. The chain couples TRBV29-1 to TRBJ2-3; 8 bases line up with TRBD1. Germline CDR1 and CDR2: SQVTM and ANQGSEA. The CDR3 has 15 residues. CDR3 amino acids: CRVSPRQGASDTQYF. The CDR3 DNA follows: TGCCGCGTCTCCCCTCGGCAGGGGGCATCAGATACGCAGTATTTT.

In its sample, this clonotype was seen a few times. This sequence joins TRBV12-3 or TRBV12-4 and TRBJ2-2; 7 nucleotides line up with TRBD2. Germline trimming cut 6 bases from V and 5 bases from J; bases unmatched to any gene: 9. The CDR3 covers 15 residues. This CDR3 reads CASRVAGVRTGELFF. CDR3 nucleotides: TGTGCCAGCAGAGTCGCGGGAGTTAGAACCGGGGAGCTGTTTTTT.

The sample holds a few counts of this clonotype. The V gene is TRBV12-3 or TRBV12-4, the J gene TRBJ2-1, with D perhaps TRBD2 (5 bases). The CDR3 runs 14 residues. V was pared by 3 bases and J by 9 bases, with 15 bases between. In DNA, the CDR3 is TGTGCCAGCAGTTTTAGCAGGACTCTGTCTGAGCAGTTCTTC. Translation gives CASSFSRTLSEQFF.

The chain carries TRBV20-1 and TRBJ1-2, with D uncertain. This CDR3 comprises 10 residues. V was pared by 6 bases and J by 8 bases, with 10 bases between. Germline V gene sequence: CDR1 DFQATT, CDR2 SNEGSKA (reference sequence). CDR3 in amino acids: CSAWRKGYTF. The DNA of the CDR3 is TGCAGTGCCTGGAGAAAGGGCTACACCTTC.

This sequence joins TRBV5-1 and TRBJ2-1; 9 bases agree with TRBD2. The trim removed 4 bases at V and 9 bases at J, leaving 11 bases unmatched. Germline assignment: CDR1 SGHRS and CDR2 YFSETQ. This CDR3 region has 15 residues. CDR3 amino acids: CASSGGTSWRGEQFF. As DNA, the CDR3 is TGCGCCAGCAGCGGAGGGACTAGCTGGAGAGGTGAGCAGTTCTTC.

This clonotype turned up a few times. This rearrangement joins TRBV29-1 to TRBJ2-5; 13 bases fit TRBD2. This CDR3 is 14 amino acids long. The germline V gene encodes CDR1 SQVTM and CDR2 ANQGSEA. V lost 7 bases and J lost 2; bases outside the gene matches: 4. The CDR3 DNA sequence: TGCAGCGCCGGGGGACTAGCGGGACAAGAGACCCAGTACTTC. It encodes CSAGGLAGQETQYF. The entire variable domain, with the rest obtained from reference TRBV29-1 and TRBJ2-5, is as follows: SAVISQKPSRDICQRGTSLTIQCQVDSQVTMMFWYRQQPGQSLTLIATANQGSEATYESGFVIDKFPISRPNLTFSTLTVSNMSPEDSSIYLCSAGGLAGQETQYFGPGTRLLVL.

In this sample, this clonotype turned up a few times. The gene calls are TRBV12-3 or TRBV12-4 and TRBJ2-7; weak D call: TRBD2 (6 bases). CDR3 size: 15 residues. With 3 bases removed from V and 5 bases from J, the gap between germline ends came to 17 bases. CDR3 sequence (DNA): TGTGCCAGCAGTTTTAGGAGGGCTAACAGCGACGAGCAGTACTTC. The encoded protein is CASSFRRANSDEQYF.

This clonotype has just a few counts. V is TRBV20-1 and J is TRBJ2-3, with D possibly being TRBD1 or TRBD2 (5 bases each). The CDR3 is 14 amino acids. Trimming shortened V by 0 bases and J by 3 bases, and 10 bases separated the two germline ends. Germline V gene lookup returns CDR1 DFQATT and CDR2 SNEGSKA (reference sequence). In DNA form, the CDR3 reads TGCAGTGCTAGAGATGGGGGAAAGACAGATACGCAGTATTTT. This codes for CSARDGGKTDTQYF.

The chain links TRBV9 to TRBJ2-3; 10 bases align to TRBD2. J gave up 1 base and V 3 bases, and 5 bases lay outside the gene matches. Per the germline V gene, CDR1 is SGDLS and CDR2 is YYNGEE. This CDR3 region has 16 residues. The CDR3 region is CASSATGTSGTDTQYF. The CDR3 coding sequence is TGTGCCAGCAGCGCCACCGGGACTAGCGGCACAGATACGCAGTATTTT.

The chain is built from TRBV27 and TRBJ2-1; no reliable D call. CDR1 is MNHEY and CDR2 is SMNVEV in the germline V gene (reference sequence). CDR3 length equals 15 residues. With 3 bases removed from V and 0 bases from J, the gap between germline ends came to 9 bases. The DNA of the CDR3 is TGTGCCAGCAGTTTTATCAGGAGCTCCTACAATGAGCAGTTCTTC. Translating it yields CASSFIRSSYNEQFF.

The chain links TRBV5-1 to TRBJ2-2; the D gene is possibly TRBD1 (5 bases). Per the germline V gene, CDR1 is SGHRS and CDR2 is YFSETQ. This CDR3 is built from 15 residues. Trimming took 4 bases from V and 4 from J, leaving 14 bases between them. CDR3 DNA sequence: TGCGCCAGCAGCAAACCGACAGAAACCACCGGGGAGCTGTTTTTT. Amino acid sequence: CASSKPTETTGELFF.

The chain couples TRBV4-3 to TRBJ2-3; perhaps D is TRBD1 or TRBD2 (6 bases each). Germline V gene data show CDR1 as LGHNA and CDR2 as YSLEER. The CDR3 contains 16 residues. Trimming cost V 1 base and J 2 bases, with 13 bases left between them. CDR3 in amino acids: CASSQAGARNTDTQYF. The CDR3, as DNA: TGCGCCAGCAGCCAAGCGGGGGCAAGAAACACAGATACGCAGTATTTT.

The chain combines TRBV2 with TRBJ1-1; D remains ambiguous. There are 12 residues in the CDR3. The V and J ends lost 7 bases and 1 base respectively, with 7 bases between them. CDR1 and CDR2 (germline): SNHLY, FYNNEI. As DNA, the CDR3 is TGTGCCAGCAAGTGGAGGAACACTGAAGCTTTCTTT. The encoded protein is CASKWRNTEAFF.

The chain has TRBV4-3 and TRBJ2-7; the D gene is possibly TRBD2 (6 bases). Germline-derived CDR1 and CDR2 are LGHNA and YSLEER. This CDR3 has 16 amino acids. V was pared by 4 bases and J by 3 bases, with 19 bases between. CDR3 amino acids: CASSRKLSGLFYEQYF. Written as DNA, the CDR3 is TGCGCCAGCAGCCGGAAGCTTAGCGGCCTTTTCTACGAGCAGTACTTC.

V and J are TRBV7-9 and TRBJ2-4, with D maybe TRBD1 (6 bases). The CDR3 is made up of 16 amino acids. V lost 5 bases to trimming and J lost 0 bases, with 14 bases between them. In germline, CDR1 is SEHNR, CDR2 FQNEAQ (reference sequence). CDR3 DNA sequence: TGTGCCAGCAGCACGACAGGTGGTTTAGCCAAAAACATTCAGTACTTC. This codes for CASSTTGGLAKNIQYF.

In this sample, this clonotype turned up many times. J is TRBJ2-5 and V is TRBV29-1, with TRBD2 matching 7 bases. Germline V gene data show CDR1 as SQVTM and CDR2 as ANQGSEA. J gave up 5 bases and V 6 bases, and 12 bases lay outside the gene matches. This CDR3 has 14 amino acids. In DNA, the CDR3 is TGCAGCGTGAGGGACGGGACTATGACGGAGACCCAGTACTTC. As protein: CSVRDGTMTETQYF.

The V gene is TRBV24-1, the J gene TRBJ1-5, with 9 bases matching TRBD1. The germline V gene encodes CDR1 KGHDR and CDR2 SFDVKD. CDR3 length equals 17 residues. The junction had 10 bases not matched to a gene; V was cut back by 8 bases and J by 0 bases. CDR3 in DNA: TGTGCCACCACCCGGGACAGGGACCTATATAGCAATCAGCCCCAGCATTTT. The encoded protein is CATTRDRDLYSNQPQHF.

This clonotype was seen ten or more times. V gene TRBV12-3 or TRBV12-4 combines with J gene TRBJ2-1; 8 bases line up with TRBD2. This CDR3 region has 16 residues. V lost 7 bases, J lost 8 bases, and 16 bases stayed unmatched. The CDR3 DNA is TGTGCCAGCACCCCCGGGTCGGCGGGAGGTTTCGATGAGCAGTTCTTC. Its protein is CASTPGSAGGFDEQFF.

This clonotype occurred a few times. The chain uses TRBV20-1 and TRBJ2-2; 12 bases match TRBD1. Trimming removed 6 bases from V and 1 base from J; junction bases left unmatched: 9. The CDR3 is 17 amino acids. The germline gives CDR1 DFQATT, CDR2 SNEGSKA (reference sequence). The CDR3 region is CSAARDRGPMNTGELFF. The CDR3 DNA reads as TGCAGTGCAGCCCGGGACAGGGGGCCAATGAACACCGGGGAGCTGTTTTTT.

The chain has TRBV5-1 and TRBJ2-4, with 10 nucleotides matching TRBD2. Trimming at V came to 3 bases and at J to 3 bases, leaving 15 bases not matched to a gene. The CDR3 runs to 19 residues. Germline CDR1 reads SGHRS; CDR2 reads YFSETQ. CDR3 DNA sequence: TGCGCCAGCAGCTCTTTGGGCGGCCTAGCGGGAGCGGGCAAAAACATTCAGTACTTC. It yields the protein CASSSLGGLAGAGKNIQYF.

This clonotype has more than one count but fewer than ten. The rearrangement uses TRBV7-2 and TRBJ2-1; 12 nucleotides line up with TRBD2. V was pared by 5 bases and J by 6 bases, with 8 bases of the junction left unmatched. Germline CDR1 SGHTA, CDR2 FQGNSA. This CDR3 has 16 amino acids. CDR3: CASSGASGRGGNEQFF. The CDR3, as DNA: TGTGCCAGCAGCGGAGCTAGCGGGAGGGGCGGCAATGAGCAGTTCTTC. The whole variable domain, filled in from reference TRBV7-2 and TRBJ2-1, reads GAGVSQSPSNKVTEKGKDVELRCDPISGHTALYWYRQSLGQGLEFLIYFQGNSAPDKSGLPSDRFSAERTGGSVSTLTIQRTQQEDSAVYLCASSGASGRGGNEQFFGPGTRLTVL.

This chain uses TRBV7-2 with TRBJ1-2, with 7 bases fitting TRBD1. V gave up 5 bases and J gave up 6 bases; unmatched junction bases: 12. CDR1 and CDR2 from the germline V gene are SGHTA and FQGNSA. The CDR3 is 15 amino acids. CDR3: CASSLLGPTGDGYTF. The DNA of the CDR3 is TGTGCCAGCAGCCTATTAGGCCCAACAGGGGATGGCTACACCTTC.

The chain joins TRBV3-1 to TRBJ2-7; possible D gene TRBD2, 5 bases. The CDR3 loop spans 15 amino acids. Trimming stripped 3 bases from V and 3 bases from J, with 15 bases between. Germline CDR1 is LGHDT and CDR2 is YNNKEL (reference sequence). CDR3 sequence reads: CASSQQPQSGYEQYF. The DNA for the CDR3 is TGTGCCAGCAGCCAGCAGCCCCAGAGCGGCTACGAGCAGTACTTC.

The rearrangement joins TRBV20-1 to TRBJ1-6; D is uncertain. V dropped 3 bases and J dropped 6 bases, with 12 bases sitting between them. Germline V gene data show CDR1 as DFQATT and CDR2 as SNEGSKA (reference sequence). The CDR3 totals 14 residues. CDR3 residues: CSASLSVANSPLHF. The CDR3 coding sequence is TGCAGTGCTAGTTTATCCGTGGCTAATTCACCCCTCCACTTT.

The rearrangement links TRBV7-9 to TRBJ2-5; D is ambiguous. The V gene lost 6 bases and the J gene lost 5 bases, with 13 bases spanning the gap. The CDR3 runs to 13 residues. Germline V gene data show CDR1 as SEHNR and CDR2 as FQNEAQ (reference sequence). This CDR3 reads CASRMASQETQYF. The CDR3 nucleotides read TGTGCCAGCAGGATGGCGTCGCAGGAGACCCAGTACTTC.